These 14 T cell receptor beta chains came from one sample sequenced in a study of T cell repertoires in cytomegalovirus infection. MiXCR, applied by TCRdb to the reads, yields one record per CDR3 protein. The sample lists about 490,000 distinct CDR3 sequences; about 30% were seen once. Sequencing used PBMCs. Source of these receptors: a human donor in good health (CMV status not recorded). Some clones in this sample may be carry-over from other donors' samples.

This clonotype was recorded at least ten times. V and J are TRBV7-8 and TRBJ2-3; 11 nucleotides align to TRBD2. V gave up 2 bases and J gave up 4 bases; unmatched junction bases: 8. Germline assignment: CDR1 SGHVS and CDR2 FQNEAQ. The CDR3 has 17 amino acids. The CDR3 coding sequence is TGTGCCAGCAGCTTAATCGTGGTAGCGGGAGGGGCAGATACGCAGTATTTT. Protein: CASSLIVVAGGADTQYF.

The gene calls are TRBV5-1 and TRBJ1-2; D possibly corresponds to TRBD1 (5 bases). This CDR3 spans 17 amino acids. Looked up from germline, CDR1 is SGHRS and CDR2 is YFSETQ. The V end lost 4 bases, the J end lost 1 base, and 20 bases lay between the germline ends. CDR3 sequence reads: CASSPRPPREGNYGYTF. The CDR3 DNA reads TGCGCCAGCAGCCCCCGACCCCCCAGGGAAGGTAACTATGGCTACACCTTC. Using reference TRBV5-1 and TRBJ1-2 for the parts outside the CDR3, the full variable domain is KAGVTQTPRYLIKTRGQQVTLSCSPISGHRSVSWYQQTPGQGLQFLFEYFSETQRNKGNFPGRFSGRQFSNSRSEMNVSTLELGDSALYLCASSPRPPREGNYGYTFGSGTRLTVV.

This chain links TRBV12-5 with TRBJ2-1; 9 bases agree with TRBD2. Germline values: CDR1 LGHNT, CDR2 FRNRAP. The CDR3 is 18 amino acids. V trimming: 3 bases; J trimming: 2 bases; junction bases outside the gene matches: 11. In DNA form, the CDR3 reads TGTGCTAGTGGTTTCAGCCGACTTGCGGGAGGGCCCTACAATGAGCAGTTCTTC. Translating it yields CASGFSRLAGGPYNEQFF. Together with reference TRBV12-5 and TRBJ2-1, the CDR3 gives the full variable domain: DARVTQTPRHKVTEMGQEVTMRCQPILGHNTVFWYRQTMMQGLELLAYFRNRAPLDDSGMPKDRFSAEMPDATLATLKIQPSEPRDSAVYFCASGFSRLAGGPYNEQFFGPGTRLTVL.

The chain couples TRBV10-3 to TRBJ2-3, with TRBD2 matching over 9 bases. V lost 8 bases, J lost 4 bases, and 10 bases stayed unmatched. The CDR3 consists of 15 residues. The germline V gene encodes CDR1 ENHRY and CDR2 SYGVKD. The CDR3 DNA sequence: TGTGCCATCCAAAGGCTAGCGGGAATGGCAGATACGCAGTATTTT. Its protein is CAIQRLAGMADTQYF.

The chain combines TRBV5-6 with TRBJ2-2, with D perhaps TRBD1 (6 bases). CDR1 SGHDT and CDR2 YYEEEE come from the germline V gene. The CDR3 loop spans 16 amino acids. Trimming stripped 0 bases from V and 3 bases from J, with 12 bases between. CDR3 residues: CASSLGRTGYTGELFF. The CDR3 bases are TGTGCCAGCAGCTTGGGTAGAACAGGGTACACCGGGGAGCTGTTTTTT.

The rearrangement links TRBV7-9 to TRBJ1-1; no reliable D call. This CDR3 spans 13 amino acids. Germline CDR1 and CDR2: SEHNR and FQNEAQ (reference sequence). V was pared by 3 bases and J by 8 bases, with 13 bases between. CDR3 region: CASSFLRIPEAFF. The DNA for the CDR3 is TGTGCCAGCAGCTTCTTGCGTATTCCGGAAGCTTTCTTT.

This chain joins TRBV19 and TRBJ2-3, with a possible D match to TRBD2 (6 bases). V lost 3 bases and J 2 bases, leaving 9 bases between the germline ends. The CDR3 consists of 14 residues. Germline CDR1 LNHDA, CDR2 SQIVND (reference sequence). Here the CDR3 DNA reads TGTGCCAGTAGTATGGGACTGGACACAGATACGCAGTATTTT. Its translation is CASSMGLDTDTQYF.

The J gene is TRBJ2-5, the V gene TRBV12-3 or TRBV12-4; D not resolved. Trimming left V 0 bases short and J 9 bases short, with 8 bases between. The CDR3 loop spans 12 amino acids. CDR3 protein: CASSLARRPQYF. CDR3 DNA sequence: TGTGCCAGCAGTTTAGCGCGGCGTCCCCAGTACTTC.

This clonotype was recorded many times. The V and J genes are TRBV7-2 and TRBJ2-3; D is ambiguous. Trimming took off 1 base at V and 2 bases at J, with 10 bases between the two ends. Germline values: CDR1 SGHTA, CDR2 FQGNSA. The CDR3 runs 15 residues. For the CDR3, the DNA is TGTGCCAGCAGCTTAGTACAGATATTCACAGATACGCAGTATTTT. This encodes CASSLVQIFTDTQYF.

This clonotype was seen more than once but under ten times. CDR3 residues: CASEGPSNQPQHF. CDR3 nucleotides: TGTGCCAGCGAGGGGCCGAGCAATCAGCCCCAGCATTTT. The V gene is TRBV28, the J gene TRBJ1-5, with D tentatively TRBD1 (5 bases). CDR1 and CDR2 from the germline V gene are MDHEN and SYDVKM. V shed 8 bases and J shed 1 base, with 9 bases lying between them. The CDR3 consists of 13 residues.

This sequence joins TRBV20-1 and TRBJ1-1; D not certain. The CDR3 covers 12 residues. V lost 5 bases to trimming and J lost 0 bases, with 7 bases between them. CDR1 and CDR2 from the germline V gene are DFQATT and SNEGSKA (reference sequence). The CDR3 region is CSAPNMNTEAFF. In DNA form, the CDR3 reads TGCAGTGCTCCGAACATGAACACTGAAGCTTTCTTT.

This clonotype occurred a few times. This chain links TRBV7-2 with TRBJ2-3; the match to TRBD1 covers 8 bases. With 3 bases clipped from V and 1 base from J, the junction kept 3 bases outside the gene matches. The CDR3 covers 15 residues. Per the germline V gene, CDR1 is SGHTA and CDR2 is FQGNSA. This CDR3 is CASSLGQARTDTQYF. The CDR3 DNA is TGTGCCAGCAGCTTGGGACAGGCGCGCACAGATACGCAGTATTTT.

V usage is TRBV2 and J usage is TRBJ1-1; no firm D call. The germline gives CDR1 SNHLY, CDR2 FYNNEI. The CDR3 contains 15 residues. The V and J ends lost 2 bases and 4 bases respectively, with 14 bases between them. In DNA, the CDR3 is TGTGCCAGCAGTGAATTCTCCGGGGTTGTCACTGAAGCTTTCTTT. The encoded protein is CASSEFSGVVTEAFF.

This chain joins TRBV20-1 and TRBJ2-3; D gene unclear. Trimming shortened V by 1 base and J by 2 bases, and 7 bases separated the two germline ends. Germline V gives CDR1 DFQATT, CDR2 SNEGSKA (reference sequence). This CDR3 spans 13 amino acids. The CDR3 loop reads CSARAHNTDTQYF. As DNA, the CDR3 is TGCAGTGCTAGAGCACACAACACAGATACGCAGTATTTT.